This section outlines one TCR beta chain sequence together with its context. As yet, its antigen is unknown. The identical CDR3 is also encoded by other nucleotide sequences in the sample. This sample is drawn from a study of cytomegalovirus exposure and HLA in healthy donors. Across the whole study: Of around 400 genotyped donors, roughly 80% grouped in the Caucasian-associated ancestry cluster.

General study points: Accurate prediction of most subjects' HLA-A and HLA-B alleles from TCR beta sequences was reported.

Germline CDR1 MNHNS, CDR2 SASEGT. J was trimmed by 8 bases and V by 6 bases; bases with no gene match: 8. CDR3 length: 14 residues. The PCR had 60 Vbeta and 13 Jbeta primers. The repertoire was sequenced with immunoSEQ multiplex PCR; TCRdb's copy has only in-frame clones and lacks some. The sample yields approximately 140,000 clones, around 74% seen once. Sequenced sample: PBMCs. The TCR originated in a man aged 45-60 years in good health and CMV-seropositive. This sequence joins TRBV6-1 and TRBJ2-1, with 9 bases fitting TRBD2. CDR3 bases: TGTGCCAGCAGCCGGGGACTAGCAGGAGATGAGCAGTTCTTC. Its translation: CASSRGLAGDEQFF.